This T cell receptor beta chain was sequenced during a study of CD8 T cells in Susac syndrome. RNA, at about 0.45 to 1 ug, was reverse transcribed with random hexamers. Each CDR3 protein is one row after TCRdb ran MiXCR on the immunoSEQ multiplex PCR reads. The sample has approximately 68,000 distinct CDR3 sequences; just under 95% are singletons. V trimming: 8 bases; J trimming: 0 bases; junction bases outside the gene matches: 8. Germline V lookup: CDR1 MGHRA, CDR2 YSYEKL. The CDR3 consists of 16 residues. This clonotype was picked up one time. V usage is TRBV4-1 and J usage is TRBJ2-3, with 10 bases lining up with TRBD2. The TCR sequence derives from a human donor with multiple sclerosis. The sample was CD8+ T cells from PBMCs. CDR3 sequence: CASSPTSGTSTDTQYF. In DNA, the CDR3 is TGCGCCAGCTCTCCCACTAGCGGGACTAGCACAGATACGCAGTATTTT.